In this sample, the clone carrying this T cell receptor (beta chain) turned up a few times. No antigen is known for it. TCRdb fed the 5' RACE reads into MiXCR, producing one record per CDR3 protein. The sample contains some 130,000 distinct CDR3 sequences, 16% of which appear only once. This record comes from a study of T-cell memory formation after mild COVID-19. Findings and limits, study-wide: Most CD4+ clones that shrank were in CM and EM, while CD8+ ones turned up in EMRA. Clones shrinking between day 15 and 85 showed a balanced CD4/CD8 split, and those that grew later tilted toward CD4+.

Germline V gives CDR1 MGHRA, CDR2 YSYEKL. V lost 1 base and J lost 1; bases outside the gene matches: 6. There are 16 residues in the CDR3. The specimen sequenced was PBMCs or a T cell subset sorted from them (not recorded which). This sequence originates from an adult woman who had mild COVID-19 (a few samples of this study predate the infection). Cell type and time point are not known. The rearrangement links TRBV4-1 to TRBJ1-1; 7 bases agree with TRBD1. This CDR3 reads CASSQGRDSQNTEAFF. DNA for the CDR3: TGCGCCAGCAGCCAAGGGAGGGACAGCCAGAACACTGAAGCTTTCTTT.